This is a list of T cell receptor beta chains from one sample in a study of CD8 T cells in Susac syndrome. Using its own MiXCR run on the immunoSEQ multiplex PCR reads, TCRdb lists one record per CDR3 protein. Altogether about 210,000 distinct CDR3 sequences are present, around 96% being singletons, with the ten largest covering roughly 0.09%. Material for sequencing was CD4+ T cells from PBMCs. Every receptor here comes from a human donor with multiple sclerosis. Both conserved end residues are part of each CDR3. D genes are given only for firm matches. Rows give clone size only sometimes, using once, few, many, or a class for an expanded clone.

v_call	j_call	clone_size	d_call	cdr3_aa	cdr3_nt
TRBV5-6	TRBJ2-1	NA	NA	CASSLSGFHRNEQFF	TGTGCCAGCAGCTTAAGCGGCTTTCATAGAAATGAGCAGTTCTTC
TRBV7-8	TRBJ1-1	NA	TRBD1	CASSGGEFWDRVRNTEAFF	TGTGCCAGCAGCGGGGGGGAGTTTTGGGACAGGGTGAGAAACACTGAAGCTTTCTTT
TRBV3-1	TRBJ1-1	NA	NA	CASSHDLTPRGTEAFF	TGTGCCAGCAGCCACGACTTAACTCCCAGAGGGACTGAAGCTTTCTTT
TRBV28	TRBJ1-5	NA	NA	CASSYLRGDNQPQHF	TGTGCCAGCAGTTATTTAAGGGGCGACAATCAGCCCCAGCATTTT
TRBV14	TRBJ2-6	NA	NA	CASSHIPGANVLTF	TGTGCCAGCAGCCATATACCTGGGGCCAACGTCCTGACTTTC
TRBV7-8	TRBJ2-2	NA	TRBD2	CASSLVDSGGANTGELFF	TGTGCCAGCAGCTTAGTGGATAGCGGGGGTGCGAACACCGGGGAGCTGTTTTTT
TRBV30	TRBJ2-3	NA	NA	CAWTKGSTDTQYF	TGTGCCTGGACTAAGGGGAGCACAGATACGCAGTATTTT
TRBV5-1	TRBJ1-5	NA	NA	CASSLEGGATHQPQHF	TGCGCCAGCAGCCTGGAGGGGGGGGCAACGCATCAGCCCCAGCATTTT
TRBV9	TRBJ2-1	NA	TRBD2	CASSPRTSSLSYNEQFF	TGTGCCAGCAGCCCGCGGACTAGTTCCCTCTCCTACAATGAGCAGTTCTTC
TRBV29-1	TRBJ2-5	NA	TRBD1	CSVDTPMGRGLHSLETQYF	TGCAGCGTTGACACCCCAATGGGCAGGGGGCTTCACTCGTTGGAGACCCAGTACTTC
TRBV27	TRBJ2-4	once	NA	CASSQTHRALAKNIQYF	TGTGCCAGCAGTCAAACCCACAGGGCACTAGCCAAAAACATTCAGTACTTC
TRBV20-1	TRBJ1-2	NA	NA	CSANSKGSGYTF	TGCAGTGCTAATTCCAAAGGTTCTGGCTACACCTTC
TRBV20-1	TRBJ2-3	NA	TRBD2	CSAKRGGEDTQYF	TGCAGTGCCAAGCGGGGGGGCGAAGATACGCAGTATTTT
TRBV29-1	TRBJ2-5	NA	NA	CSEAPDGEETQYF	TGCAGTGAGGCCCCGGACGGAGAAGAGACCCAGTACTTC
TRBV7-7	TRBJ2-3	NA	TRBD2	CASSLGRGGSTDTQYF	TGTGCCAGCAGCTTGGGTCGGGGGGGAAGCACAGATACGCAGTATTTT
TRBV29-1	TRBJ2-5	once	NA	CSALKVQETQYF	TGCAGCGCCCTGAAGGTCCAAGAGACCCAGTACTTC
TRBV2	TRBJ2-3	NA	NA	CASSEGLTDTQYF	TGTGCCAGCAGTGAAGGTCTCACAGATACGCAGTATTTT
TRBV18	TRBJ1-5	NA	NA	CASSPPGLSNQPQHF	TGTGCCAGCTCACCACCTGGGCTTAGCAATCAGCCCCAGCATTTT
TRBV10-3	TRBJ2-5	NA	NA	CAISLPPGSLGTTQYF	TGTGCCATCAGTTTACCGCCCGGGTCCTTGGGGACGACCCAGTACTTC
TRBV19	TRBJ2-4	NA	TRBD2	CASSSSGRFVGLAKNIQYF	TGTGCCAGTAGTTCTAGCGGGAGGTTTGTGGGGCTAGCCAAAAACATTCAGTACTTC
TRBV7-9	TRBJ1-2	NA	NA	CASSTQTGSYGYTF	TGTGCCAGCAGCACCCAAACAGGGTCCTATGGCTACACCTTC
TRBV5-8	TRBJ2-2	NA	TRBD1	CASSPTDRLEAGELFF	TGTGCCAGCAGCCCAACGGACAGGCTAGAGGCCGGGGAGCTGTTTTTT
TRBV28	TRBJ2-7	NA	NA	CASSLSWKKGEQYF	TGTGCCAGCAGTTTATCCTGGAAAAAGGGCGAGCAGTACTTC
TRBV7-3	TRBJ2-1	NA	NA	CASSLMGGPKNNEQFF	TGTGCCAGCAGCTTAATGGGAGGCCCCAAGAACAATGAGCAGTTCTTC
TRBV27	TRBJ2-4	NA	NA	CASGSGLYIQYF	TGTGCCAGCGGCTCGGGCTTGTACATTCAGTACTTC
TRBV12-3/TRBV12-4	TRBJ1-2	NA	NA	CASSLRQVNYGYTF	TGTGCCAGCAGTTTAAGGCAGGTTAACTATGGCTACACCTTC
TRBV7-8	TRBJ2-4	NA	NA	CASSLQQGPIQNIQYF	TGTGCCAGCAGCTTACAGCAGGGGCCGATCCAAAACATTCAGTACTTC